This T cell receptor (beta chain) was retrieved from a study of T cell responses to AZD1222 COVID-19 vaccine. TCRdb keeps only in-frame clones here, not all; method: immunoSEQ multiplex PCR. Among over 100,000 clones listed, roughly 85% were seen once. Germline-derived CDR1 and CDR2 are SGHNT and YYREEE (reference sequence). The J segment lost 3 bases and the V segment lost 2 bases, leaving 5 bases of the junction unmatched. This CDR3 spans 16 amino acids. Study-level results: Scientists sampled the repertoires only once the peak T cell response had passed.

Turning to this clone: Its antigen remains unknown.

The receptor was derived from an adult who received the MenACWY meningococcal vaccine as a control. Sequences were derived from peripheral blood, sampled 28 days after the second dose of the MenACWY control vaccine. The V gene is TRBV5-4, the J gene TRBJ2-3; 11 positions agree with TRBD1. CDR3: CASSFGTGGGTDTQYF. For the CDR3, the DNA is TGTGCCAGCAGCTTTGGGACAGGGGGAGGGACAGATACGCAGTATTTT.